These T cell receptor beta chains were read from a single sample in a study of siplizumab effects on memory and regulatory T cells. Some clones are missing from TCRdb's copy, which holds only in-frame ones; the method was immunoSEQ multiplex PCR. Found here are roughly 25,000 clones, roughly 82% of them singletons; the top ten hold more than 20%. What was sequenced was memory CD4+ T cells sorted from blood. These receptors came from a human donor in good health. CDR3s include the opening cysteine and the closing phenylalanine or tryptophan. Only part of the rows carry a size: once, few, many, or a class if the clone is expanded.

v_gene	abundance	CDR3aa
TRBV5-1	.	CASSPQPGNEQFF
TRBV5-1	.	CASSRDSLIGYTF
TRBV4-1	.	CASSQEGTSGRHRPYEQYF
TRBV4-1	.	CASSRGTSGRGEQFF
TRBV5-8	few	CASSHRTGAAGNTIYF
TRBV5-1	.	CASRKGSANEKLFF
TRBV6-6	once	CASRTGQTEQYF
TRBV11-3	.	CASSLESGFKETQYF
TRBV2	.	CASTVIQGYEQYF
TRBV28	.	CASSSGTRYNEQFF
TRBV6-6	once	CASSPRVSGNTIYF
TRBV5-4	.	CASSLVREAEAFF
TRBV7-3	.	CASSLSAGAGANVLTF
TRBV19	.	CASSPSLGRRNYGYTF
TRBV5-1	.	CASTQQETQYF
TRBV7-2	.	CASSLEQGYYEQYF
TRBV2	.	CASSPGQGRMNTEAFF
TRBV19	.	CASSTSGRAPYEQYF
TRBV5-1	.	CASSLDRGTNQETQYF